The clone carrying this T cell receptor (beta chain) has at least ten counts. The antigen remains undetermined. This CDR3 contains 14 residues. Germline lookup yields CDR1 DFQATT and CDR2 SNEGSKA (reference sequence). Trimming took off 3 bases at V and 4 bases at J, with 15 bases between the two ends. Sample time point: persistent/refractory GD, antithyroid drugs over 5 years with positive TRAb. RNA from PBMCs was the source of the TCR library. Staff drew around 10 milliliters of peripheral blood into EDTA tubes. The data stem from a study of regulatory T cells in long-lasting Graves disease. Study-wide results and caveats: Persistent Graves' patients possessed reduced TCR diversity relative to recently diagnosed ones. Among samples with persistent disease, TRBV28, TRBJ1-2 and TRBJ2-5 were favored.

Arm-PCR of CDR3 regions with iRepertoire HTBI primers generated TCR beta libraries. TCRdb analysed the multiplex PCR reads with MiXCR anew, one entry per CDR3 protein. Here the sample spans hundreds of thousands of distinct CDR3 sequences, approximately 22% being singletons. The sequence was obtained from a female donor with Graves disease. This chain links TRBV20-1 with TRBJ2-5, with D possibly TRBD2 on 6 matching bases. The specimen was peripheral blood mononuclear cells (PBMCs), collected when the disease was refractory, from a patient treated with antithyroid drugs. The CDR3 is CSASGGRGGETQYF. CDR3 DNA: TGCAGTGCTAGTGGAGGGAGAGGCGGAGAGACCCAGTACTTC.